The 32 T cell receptor beta chains given below trace back to one sample, sequenced in a study of post-analysis software for immune sequencing data. Findings of the study overall: TRBV segments more frequent in patients than in controls numbered five and included TRBV5-6, TRBV5-1 and TRBV20-1.

The antigens for these receptors are not known. Included in the TCR beta cDNA libraries were unique molecular identifiers. Each CDR3 protein is one row after TCRdb ran MiXCR on the PCR reads. The sample contains over 150,000 distinct CDR3 sequences, 30% of which appear only once. The source material was blood. The receptors here all came from a girl aged 10 to 17 with multiple sclerosis.

There are many counts of this clonotype. This chain connects TRBV5-1 to TRBJ2-7; D is unresolved. CDR1 SGHRS and CDR2 YFSETQ come from the germline V gene. The length of the CDR3 is 13 residues. V lost 1 base to trimming and J lost 5 bases, with 10 bases between them. CDR3 coding DNA: TGCGCCAGCAGCTTGTCCAATTGGAACGAGCAGTACTTC. Protein sequence: CASSLSNWNEQYF.

There are many counts of this clonotype. The chain links TRBV5-1 to TRBJ2-3, with TRBD1 matching over 7 bases. Trimming cost V 4 bases and J 4 bases; bases outside gene matches: 3. The CDR3 is 13 residues long. In germline, CDR1 is SGHRS, CDR2 YFSETQ. The CDR3 loop is CASSEQGSDTQYF. The CDR3 DNA reads TGCGCCAGCAGCGAACAGGGGTCAGATACGCAGTATTTT.

This clonotype has at least ten counts. This chain connects TRBV20-1 to TRBJ2-7; 9 nucleotides line up with TRBD2. Per the germline V gene, CDR1 is DFQATT and CDR2 is SNEGSKA (reference sequence). The CDR3 contains 15 residues. Trimming removed 1 base from V and 0 bases from J; junction bases left unmatched: 4. The CDR3 here is CSARGGGGVSYEQYF. DNA of the CDR3: TGCAGTGCTAGAGGCGGCGGGGGGGTCTCCTACGAGCAGTACTTC.

This rearrangement joins TRBV21-1 to TRBJ2-7; TRBD1, as called in the table, went unchecked against the DNA. TRBV21-1 is a pseudogene segment. This CDR3 contains 13 residues. The DNA for the CDR3 is TGTGCCAGCAGCAAGGGGGCGGGTTACGAGCAGTACTTC. Translating gives CASSKGAGYEQYF.

This clonotype has more than one count but fewer than ten. The chain recombines TRBV2 with TRBJ2-1; perhaps TRBD1 as D (6 bases). The CDR3 extends over 13 amino acids. Trimming left V 6 bases short and J 10 bases short, with 16 bases between. Germline V gene lookup returns CDR1 SNHLY and CDR2 FYNNEI. Here the CDR3 reads CASRGTGSDEQFF. CDR3 in DNA: TGTGCCAGCAGGGGAACAGGGTCCGACGAGCAGTTCTTC.

J is TRBJ2-1 and V is TRBV30; TRBD1 aligns across 7 bases. The CDR3 contains 12 residues. V trimming: 5 bases; J trimming: 6 bases; junction bases outside the gene matches: 4. The germline CDR1 and CDR2 sequences are GTSNPN and SVGIG (reference sequence). The CDR3 DNA reads as TGTGCCTGGGTAAAGGGGGCCAATGAGCAGTTCTTC. The encoded protein is CAWVKGANEQFF.

V usage is TRBV6-2 or TRBV6-3 and J usage is TRBJ2-7; D is uncertain. Germline V gene lookup returns CDR1 MNHEY and CDR2 SVGEGT. V was trimmed by 6 bases and J by 9 bases, leaving 12 bases between them. The CDR3 runs 11 residues. The CDR3 loop reads CASSFDTRQYF. DNA for the CDR3: TGTGCCAGCAGCTTCGATACGCGGCAGTACTTC.

As concerns this clonotype: A much larger clone differs by one base, so this may be a read error. The J gene is TRBJ2-1, the V gene TRBV20-1; the match to TRBD2 covers 11 bases. The CDR3 extends over 15 amino acids. Germline CDR1 DFQATT, CDR2 SNEGSKA (reference sequence). The ends lost 5 bases at V and 8 bases at J; junction bases unmatched: 11. The CDR3 DNA follows: TGCAGTGCTGGTTCACTAGCGGGAGTTAGAGATGAGCAGTTCTTC. As protein: CSAGSLAGVRDEQFF.

This clonotype was counted only a few times. The V call is TRBV5-1, the J call TRBJ2-1; TRBD2 agrees at 10 bases. The germline gives CDR1 SGHRS, CDR2 YFSETQ. This CDR3 has 19 amino acids. Unmatched junction bases numbered 13, after V lost 2 bases and J lost 2 bases. The CDR3: CASSFQREGPSSAYNEQFF. For the CDR3, the DNA is TGCGCCAGCAGCTTCCAGCGGGAGGGCCCCTCTAGCGCCTACAATGAGCAGTTCTTC.

At least ten counts were recorded for this clonotype. The chain recombines TRBV6-6 with TRBJ2-3, with D possibly TRBD2 on 6 matching bases. Germline V gene sequence: CDR1 MNHNY, CDR2 SVGAGI (reference sequence). Trimming took 6 bases from V and 10 from J, leaving 11 bases between them. The CDR3 sequence is 11 residues long. Here the CDR3 reads CASSGRGAQYF. The CDR3 coding sequence is TGTGCCAGCAGCGGGCGGGGTGCGCAGTATTTT.

This clonotype has at least ten counts. The chain joins TRBV5-6 to TRBJ1-2; D unclear. Trimming took off 2 bases at V and 7 bases at J, with 6 bases between the two ends. The germline V gene encodes CDR1 SGHDT and CDR2 YYEEEE. This CDR3 spans 11 amino acids. The DNA of the CDR3 is TGTGCCAGCAGCTTTCGGCTTGGCTACACCTTC. It codes for CASSFRLGYTF.

Comments on this clonotype: A read error is possible here, since a much larger clone lies one base away. The chain couples TRBV10-3 to TRBJ2-7; D assignment may be TRBD1 or TRBD2 (7 bases each). Germline lookup yields CDR1 ENHRY and CDR2 SYGVKD. V was shortened by 6 bases and J by 7 bases, with 19 bases between the two germline ends. The CDR3 consists of 14 residues. The CDR3 nucleotides are TGTGCCATCAGCCCGACAGGGAGGGAAGATGAGCAGTACTTC. Encoded protein: CAISPTGREDEQYF.

In the case of this clonotype: Given a much more abundant clone one base away, this may be a read error. The chain couples TRBV5-1 to TRBJ2-5; the match to TRBD2 covers 9 bases. Looked up from germline, CDR1 is SGHRS and CDR2 is YFSETQ. This CDR3 has 15 amino acids. V was pared by 0 bases and J by 13 bases, with 13 bases of the junction left unmatched. CDR3 DNA sequence: TGCGCCAGCAGCTTGGTTTCAGCGGGAGGTTCGGGGACGTACTTC. This sequence encodes CASSLVSAGGSGTYF.

This clonotype was found a few times. The gene calls are TRBV24-1 and TRBJ2-3; 10 bases map to TRBD2. Losses at the gene ends were 6 bases for V and 2 bases for J; bases not matched to a gene: 7. The CDR3 loop spans 16 amino acids. CDR1 and CDR2 from the germline V gene are KGHDR and SFDVKD. This CDR3 is CATSPSGRALTDTQYF. CDR3 DNA sequence: TGTGCCACCAGTCCAAGCGGGAGGGCCCTCACAGATACGCAGTATTTT.

This clonotype was seen repeatedly, ten times or more. The V gene is TRBV10-3, the J gene TRBJ2-1, with 9 bases matching TRBD2. J gave up 9 bases and V 0 bases, and 6 bases lay outside the gene matches. The V gene's germline CDR1 is ENHRY and CDR2 SYGVKD. CDR3 size: 15 residues. In DNA, the CDR3 is TGTGCCATCAGTGAGTCCGTAGCGGGAGCTGGTGAGCAGTTCTTC. This sequence encodes CAISESVAGAGEQFF.

This clonotype was found many times. This chain connects TRBV24-1 to TRBJ2-1; D gene unclear. The CDR3 length is 13 residues. Germline V CDR1 and CDR2: KGHDR, SFDVKD. V shed 4 bases and J shed 6 bases, with 9 bases lying between them. CDR3 in amino acids: CATSDPGSNEQFF. The CDR3 DNA is TGTGCCACCAGTGACCCAGGATCCAATGAGCAGTTCTTC.

In this sample, this clonotype turned up a few times. This sequence joins TRBV7-9 and TRBJ2-7, with D possibly matching TRBD1 (5 bases). This CDR3 has 17 residues. CDR1 SEHNR and CDR2 FQNEAQ come from the germline V gene (reference sequence). V was trimmed by 4 bases and J by 1 base, leaving 20 bases between them. The CDR3 DNA sequence: TGTGCCAGCAGCTACAGGCCTGGGGTCCCTAGTTCCTACGAGCAGTACTTC. The encoded protein is CASSYRPGVPSSYEQYF. Combining the CDR3 with reference TRBV7-9 and TRBJ2-7 gives the whole variable domain DTGVSQNPRHKITKRGQNVTFRCDPISEHNRLYWYRQTLGQGPEFLTYFQNEAQLEKSRLLSDRFSAERPKGSFSTLEIQRTEQGDSAMYLCASSYRPGVPSSYEQYFGPGTRLTVT.

This clonotype was observed a single time. This may arise from a read error, as a much more abundant clone is one base away. The conserved phenylalanine or tryptophan is not found at the CDR3 terminus, so this likely reflects a read error. The chain has TRBV10-3 and TRBJ2-5; the D gene could be TRBD1 or TRBD2 (7 bases each). The J call could be wrong; TRBJ2-7 is a better fit for the DNA end. Germline CDR1 and CDR2: ENHRY and SYGVKD. The CDR3 loop spans 15 amino acids. Written as DNA, the CDR3 is TGTGCCATCACCGCGGAAGCGGGACAGTACTACGAGCAGTACTCC. This codes for CAITAEAGQYYEQYS.

J is TRBJ2-2 and V is TRBV6-5, with D tentatively TRBD1 (5 bases). In germline, CDR1 is MNHEY, CDR2 SVGAGI. V lost 6 bases and J 1 base, leaving 12 bases between the germline ends. The CDR3 covers 15 residues. CDR3 loop: CASSQDTMNTGELFF. CDR3 bases: TGTGCCAGCAGCCAGGACACCATGAACACCGGGGAGCTGTTTTTT.

This sequence joins TRBV14 and TRBJ2-1; 14 bases are a match to TRBD2. From germline, CDR1 is SGHDN and CDR2 FVKESK. Germline trimming cut 4 bases from V and 4 bases from J; bases unmatched to any gene: 3. The CDR3 is 16 residues long. For the CDR3, the DNA is TGTGCCAGCAGCCCCCGACTAGCGGGAGGGTACAATGAGCAGTTCTTC. It is translated as CASSPRLAGGYNEQFF.

The chain recombines TRBV6-2 or TRBV6-3 with TRBJ1-1; D gene uncertain. Germline-derived CDR1 and CDR2 are MNHEY and SVGEGT. The ends were cut back, 5 bases at V and 6 bases at J, with 7 bases in the middle. This CDR3 spans 11 amino acids. The DNA for the CDR3 is TGTGCCAGCAGTATGGTGGCTGAAGCTTTCTTT. This codes for CASSMVAEAFF.

This clonotype was detected only a few times. With a much larger clone just one base away, this may be a read error. The rearrangement links TRBV20-1 to TRBJ2-1; TRBD2 matches at 12 bases. Germline V lookup: CDR1 DFQATT, CDR2 SNEGSKA (reference sequence). The CDR3 has 15 residues. For the CDR3, the DNA is TGCGGGGCGACTAGCGGGAGTAGCCCCTACAATGAGCAGTTCTTC. This codes for CGATSGSSPYNEQFF.

This clonotype was counted a few times. V and J are TRBV5-1 and TRBJ2-6; 7 bases align to TRBD1. V trimming: 7 bases; J trimming: 0 bases; junction bases outside the gene matches: 4. Germline V gene lookup returns CDR1 SGHRS and CDR2 YFSETQ. This CDR3 is built from 15 residues. This chain's CDR3 is CASGQASSGANVLTF. The CDR3 DNA is TGCGCCAGCGGACAGGCCTCCTCTGGGGCCAACGTCCTGACTTTC.

This clonotype came up many times. This chain links TRBV20-1 with TRBJ1-1, with D perhaps TRBD1 (6 bases). Germline V gene sequence: CDR1 DFQATT, CDR2 SNEGSKA (reference sequence). The CDR3 loop spans 14 amino acids. Deletions cut 4 bases from V and 5 bases from J, with 17 bases between. In nucleotides, the CDR3 is TGCAGTGCTAATGGGGGGCTCGGGAATACTGAAGCTTTCTTT. Translation gives CSANGGLGNTEAFF.

This clonotype was seen a handful of times. The chain is built from TRBV4-2 and TRBJ2-1; no clear D gene. Trimming took 1 base from V and 6 from J, leaving 7 bases between them. The CDR3 totals 13 residues. Germline V lookup: CDR1 LGHNA, CDR2 YNFKEQ. The CDR3 nucleotides read TGTGCCAGCAGCCAAGGGTCGGTCAATGAGCAGTTCTTC. It specifies CASSQGSVNEQFF.

This clonotype came up once. The chain employs TRBV12-3 or TRBV12-4 and TRBJ2-5; D may correspond to TRBD1 or TRBD2 (6 bases each). This CDR3 region has 13 residues. Trimming shortened V by 7 bases and J by 5 bases, and 14 bases separated the two germline ends. CDR3 DNA: TGTGCCAGCACCCCCGGGGGCAGGGAGACCCAGTACTTC. Translated: CASTPGGRETQYF.

A word on this clonotype: It may be a read error: a sequence one base away is much more abundant. The chain uses TRBV7-6 and TRBJ2-7; either TRBD1 or TRBD2 may supply D (5 bases each). This CDR3 has 14 residues. The germline V gene has CDR1 SGHVS and CDR2 FNYEAQ. V lost 1 base and J lost 7, with 14 bases in between. CDR3 nucleotide sequence: TGTGCCAGCAGCTTAGTCAGGAGGTCAGGGGAGCAGTACTTC. Residues: CASSLVRRSGEQYF.

V is TRBV21-1 and J is TRBJ2-5; the listed D gene, TRBD1, was not tested against the DNA. TRBV21-1 has pseudogene status. This CDR3 has 14 residues. The CDR3 is CASSKDRGGETQYF. The CDR3 DNA follows: TGTGCCAGCAGCAAAGATAGAGGGGGAGAGACCCAGTACTTC.

Many counts were recorded for this clonotype. The V gene is TRBV20-1, the J gene TRBJ2-7; either TRBD1 or TRBD2 may fit D (5 bases each). This CDR3 contains 14 residues. The V and J ends lost 0 bases and 3 bases respectively, with 12 bases between them. Germline V lookup: CDR1 DFQATT, CDR2 SNEGSKA (reference sequence). Here the CDR3 DNA reads TGCAGTGCTAGAGAGGGTGGGACCAGCTACGAGCAGTACTTC. Its protein product is CSAREGGTSYEQYF.

This sequence joins TRBV12-3 or TRBV12-4 and TRBJ2-6; no firm D call. The V gene lost 5 bases and the J gene lost 4 bases, with 9 bases spanning the gap. The CDR3 covers 14 residues. The CDR3 DNA follows: TGTGCCAGCAGTCCTCCTCTCGGGGCCAACGTCCTGACTTTC. It translates to CASSPPLGANVLTF.

This clonotype was recorded at least ten times. The chain carries TRBV21-1 and TRBJ2-3; the table assigns TRBD2, which was not confirmed against the DNA. TRBV21-1 is noted as a pseudogene. There are 13 residues in the CDR3. The CDR3 spells CASRRTSVRTQYF. The CDR3 nucleotides read TGTGCCAGCCGGAGGACTAGCGTACGTACGCAGTATTTT.

V usage is TRBV12-5 and J usage is TRBJ1-3, with unresolved D. This CDR3 has 13 amino acids. Germline V lookup: CDR1 LGHNT, CDR2 FRNRAP. With 7 bases removed from V and 0 bases from J, the gap between germline ends came to 7 bases. CDR3 DNA: TGTGCTAGTGTCCCACGCTCTGGAAACACCATATATTTT. Translation gives CASVPRSGNTIYF. The full variable domain, with the rest looked up from reference TRBV12-5 and TRBJ1-3, is DARVTQTPRHKVTEMGQEVTMRCQPILGHNTVFWYRQTMMQGLELLAYFRNRAPLDDSGMPKDRFSAEMPDATLATLKIQPSEPRDSAVYFCASVPRSGNTIYFGEGSWLTVV.